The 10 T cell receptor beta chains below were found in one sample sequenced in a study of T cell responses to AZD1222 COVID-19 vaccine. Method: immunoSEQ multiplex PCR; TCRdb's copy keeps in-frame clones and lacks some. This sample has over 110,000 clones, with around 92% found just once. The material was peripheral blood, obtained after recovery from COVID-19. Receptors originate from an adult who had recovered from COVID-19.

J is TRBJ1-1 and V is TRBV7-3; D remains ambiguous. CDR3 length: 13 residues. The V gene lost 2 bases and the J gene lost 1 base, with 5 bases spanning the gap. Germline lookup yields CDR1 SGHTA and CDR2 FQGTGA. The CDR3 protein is CASSLHQNTEAFF. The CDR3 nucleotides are TGTGCCAGCAGCTTACACCAGAACACTGAAGCTTTCTTT.

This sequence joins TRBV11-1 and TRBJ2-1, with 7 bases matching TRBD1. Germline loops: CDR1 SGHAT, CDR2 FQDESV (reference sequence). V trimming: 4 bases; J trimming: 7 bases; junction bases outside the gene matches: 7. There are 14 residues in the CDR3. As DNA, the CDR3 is TGTGCCAGCAGCTCCGACAGGGTGGCGAATGAGCAGTTCTTC. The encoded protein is CASSSDRVANEQFF.

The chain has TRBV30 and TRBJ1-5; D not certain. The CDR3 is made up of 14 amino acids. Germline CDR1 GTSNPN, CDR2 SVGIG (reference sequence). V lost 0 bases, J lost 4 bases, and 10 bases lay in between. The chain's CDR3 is CAWSVGTLNQPQHF. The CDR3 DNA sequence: TGTGCCTGGAGTGTAGGTACCCTAAATCAGCCCCAGCATTTT.

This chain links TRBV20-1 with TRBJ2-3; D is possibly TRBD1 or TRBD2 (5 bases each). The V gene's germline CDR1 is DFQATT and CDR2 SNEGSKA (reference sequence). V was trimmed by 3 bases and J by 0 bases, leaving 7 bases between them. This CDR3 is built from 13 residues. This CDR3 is CSASGGSTDTQYF. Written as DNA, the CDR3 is TGCAGTGCTAGTGGGGGTAGCACAGATACGCAGTATTTT.

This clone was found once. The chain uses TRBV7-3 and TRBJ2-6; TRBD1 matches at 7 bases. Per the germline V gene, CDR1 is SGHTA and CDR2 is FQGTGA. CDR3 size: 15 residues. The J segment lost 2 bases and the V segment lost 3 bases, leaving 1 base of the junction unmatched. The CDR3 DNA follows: TGTGCCAGCAGCTTCGACAGGGCTGGGGCCAACGTCCTGACTTTC. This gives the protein CASSFDRAGANVLTF.

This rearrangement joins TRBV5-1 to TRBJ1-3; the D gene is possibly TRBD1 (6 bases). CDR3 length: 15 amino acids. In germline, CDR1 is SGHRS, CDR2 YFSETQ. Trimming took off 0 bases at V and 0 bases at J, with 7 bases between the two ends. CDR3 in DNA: TGCGCCAGCAGCTTGGAACAGGGCTCTGGAAACACCATATATTTT. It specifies CASSLEQGSGNTIYF.

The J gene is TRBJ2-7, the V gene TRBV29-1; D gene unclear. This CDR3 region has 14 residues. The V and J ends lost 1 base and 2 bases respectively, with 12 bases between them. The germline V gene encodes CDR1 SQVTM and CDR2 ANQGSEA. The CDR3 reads CSVEAANPPYEQYF. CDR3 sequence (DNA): TGCAGCGTTGAAGCCGCTAACCCCCCCTACGAGCAGTACTTC.

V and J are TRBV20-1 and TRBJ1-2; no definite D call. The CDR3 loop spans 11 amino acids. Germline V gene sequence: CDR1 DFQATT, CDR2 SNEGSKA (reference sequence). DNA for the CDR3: TGCAGAGCGCAAGGCGGATATGGCTACACCTTC. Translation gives CRAQGGYGYTF.

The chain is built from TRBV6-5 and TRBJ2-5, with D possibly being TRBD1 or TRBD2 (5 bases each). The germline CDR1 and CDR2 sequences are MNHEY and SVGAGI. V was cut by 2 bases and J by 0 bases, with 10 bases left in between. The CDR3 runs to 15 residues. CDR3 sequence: CASSYPGPDQETQYF. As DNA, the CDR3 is TGTGCCAGCAGTTACCCGGGACCTGACCAAGAGACCCAGTACTTC.

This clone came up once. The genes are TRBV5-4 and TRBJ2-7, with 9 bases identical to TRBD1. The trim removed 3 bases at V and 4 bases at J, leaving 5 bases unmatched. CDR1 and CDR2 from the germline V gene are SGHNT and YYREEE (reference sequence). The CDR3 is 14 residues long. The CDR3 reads CASSSTGTGYEQYF. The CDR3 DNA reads TGTGCCAGCAGCTCAACCGGGACAGGGTACGAGCAGTACTTC.